The clone carrying this TCR beta chain was picked up many times. As yet, its antigen is unknown. This entry is derived from a study of T-cell memory formation after mild COVID-19. Study-wide context: Across donors, TCR clusters were largely donor specific. Overall study findings and caveats: Specificity for SARS-CoV-2 was not confirmed among the second-wave clones peaking on day 37. Pre-infection memory harbored some responding clones, suggesting cross-reactive memory joined.

TCRdb fed the 5' RACE reads into MiXCR, producing one record per CDR3 protein. The sample lists under 250,000 distinct CDR3 sequences; more than 8% were seen once. Germline loops: CDR1 SGHRS, CDR2 YFSETQ. V lost 2 bases and J lost 6, with 10 bases in between. This CDR3 has 13 residues. The sample comprised PBMCs or a T cell subset sorted from them (not recorded which). This receptor was identified in a young man who had mild COVID-19 (a few samples of this study predate the infection). Cell type and time point are not known. The chain links TRBV5-1 to TRBJ2-3, with D perhaps matching TRBD2 (6 bases). The CDR3 DNA sequence: TGCGCCAGCAGCTTCCCGGGGGACGATACGCAGTATTTT. As protein: CASSFPGDDTQYF.